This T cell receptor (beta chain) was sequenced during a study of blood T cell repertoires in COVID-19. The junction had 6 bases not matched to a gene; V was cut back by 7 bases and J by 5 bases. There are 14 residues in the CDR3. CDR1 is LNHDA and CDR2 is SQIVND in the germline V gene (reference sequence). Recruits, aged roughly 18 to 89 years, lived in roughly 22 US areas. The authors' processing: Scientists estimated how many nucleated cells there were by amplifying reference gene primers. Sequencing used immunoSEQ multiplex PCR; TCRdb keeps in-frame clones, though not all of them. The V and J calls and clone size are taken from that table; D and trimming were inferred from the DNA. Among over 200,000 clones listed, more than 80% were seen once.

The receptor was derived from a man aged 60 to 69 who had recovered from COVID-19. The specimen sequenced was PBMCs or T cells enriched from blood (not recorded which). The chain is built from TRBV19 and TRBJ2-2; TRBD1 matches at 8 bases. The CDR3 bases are TGTGCCAGTAAGCAGACAGGGGAGACCGGGGAGCTGTTTTTT. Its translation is CASKQTGETGELFF.